This TCR beta chain was captured by sequencing in a study of cytotoxic CD8 clonotypes in ibrutinib-treated CLL. Study information: In all, 10 to 11 patients were relapsed/refractory, approximately 15 were treatment-naive and 17 to 18 were IGHV unmutated.

A remark on this clone: Its antigen is unidentified.

Study observations and caveats: Public clonotypes occurred uncommonly; on treatment, they contracted or remained stable. Measured clonality at baseline was greater than in age-matched healthy donors and tracked with circulating CD8+ T-cell counts.

From germline, CDR1 is LNHDA and CDR2 SQIVND (reference sequence). Trimming removed 10 bases from V and 5 bases from J, with 14 bases in between. This CDR3 is 13 amino acids long. Using immunoSEQ multiplex PCR, the repertoire was profiled, and TCRdb retains in-frame clones only, with some absent. The sample includes roughly 330,000 clones, around 66% of them seen just once. Source: PBMCs, taken after 36 months of ibrutinib treatment. The chain recombines TRBV19 with TRBJ2-2; D perhaps matches TRBD2 (5 bases). This TCR derives from a human donor with chronic lymphocytic leukemia. CDR3 sequence: CAIRDRGTGELFF. The CDR3, as DNA: TGTGCCATTAGGGATCGAGGGACCGGGGAGCTGTTTTTT.